The sample holds one count of the clone carrying this TCR beta chain. Clones were read by immunoSEQ multiplex PCR, and TCRdb kept only the in-frame ones, dropping some. The data contain some 300,000 clones, 90% of them singletons. These data are taken from a study of blood T cell repertoires in COVID-19. Germline loops: CDR1 LGHDT, CDR2 YNNKEL (reference sequence). V was pared by 1 base and J by 6 bases, with 10 bases between. CDR3 length: 14 amino acids. The chain carries TRBV3-1 (or the pseudogene TRBV3-2) and TRBJ1-5; D unresolved. The clonotype originates from a middle-aged woman with COVID-19, enrolled during active disease. The sequenced sample was peripheral blood. The CDR3 DNA reads as TGTGCCAGCAGCCAAGGGAGGATCGGTCAGCCCCAGCATTTT. It codes for CASSQGRIGQPQHF.